The clone carrying this TCR beta chain was detected once. This record comes from a study of cytomegalovirus exposure and HLA in healthy donors. Across the study: T cells numbering 150 million to 200 million yielded around 120 million unique TCR beta sequences in an earlier analysis.

Germline CDR1 and CDR2: SNHLY and FYNNEI. CDR3 size: 15 residues. V dropped 6 bases and J dropped 2; count of bases not matched to a gene: 9. In the PCR, 60 Vbeta and 13 Jbeta primers were used. The protocol was immunoSEQ multiplex PCR, while the TCRdb copy is restricted to in-frame clones and leaves out a portion. The repertoire consists of around 190,000 clones, with around 75% occurring once and the leading ten covering 2.9%. This receptor was obtained from a female donor in good health and CMV-seronegative. Sequencing used PBMCs. The rearrangement uses TRBV2 and TRBJ1-2; 7 bases align to TRBD1. The CDR3 region has the DNA TGTGCCAGCAGGGGACAGTCGGGTGCCAACTATGGCTACACCTTC. Its protein product is CASRGQSGANYGYTF.